This T cell receptor (beta chain) was identified in a study of blood T cells in healthy people across ages. Study results and caveats: TCR beta diversity, measured per million T cells, fell in a roughly linear way with age. It was the long-lived donors that had more naive CD4+ cells and higher diversity than aged donors.

Points on this clonotype: What it binds is unknown. Possible read error: a much larger clone is one base away.

A second PCR of about 7 to 12 cycles used a sample-barcoded 5' primer and a J-beta primer mix. TCRdb re-analysed the 5' RACE reads in MiXCR, keeping a single row per CDR3 protein. The profile shows about 1.1 million distinct CDR3 sequences, 35% to 45% of them singletons. Trimming cost V 9 bases and J 8 bases, with 17 bases left between them. This CDR3 is built from 13 residues. Germline CDR1 LGHNT, CDR2 FRNRAP. Per-sample PBMC isolation yielded at least 7 million cells. Samples each yielded at least 5 micrograms of total RNA. The receptor's source is a man aged 18 to 30 in good health. Sequenced material: blood. The chain joins TRBV12-5 to TRBJ2-1; D gene uncertain. The CDR3 spells CARGQPLSDEQFF. In DNA, the CDR3 is TGTGCTAGGGGCCAACCATTGAGCGATGAGCAGTTCTTC.